A selection of T cell receptor beta chains follows, all from one sample in a study of identical twins. TCRdb reprocessed the 5' RACE reads with MiXCR, giving one entry per CDR3 protein. The sample lists hundreds of thousands of distinct CDR3 sequences; 20% to 25% were seen once. The same data also went into a second study, on T cells expressing NK-cell markers.

Sequenced: CD4+ T cells sorted from blood. The receptors derive from a woman between 18 and 29 years old in good health. The CDR3 runs from the conserved cysteine through the conserved F or W. D genes are given only for firm matches. Size is omitted from some rows. Given values are once, few, many or a class for expanded clones.

clone size: -; J gene: TRBJ2-2; V gene: TRBV4-3; D gene: TRBD2; CDR3 protein: CASSQVRASGNTGELFF
clone size: few; J gene: TRBJ2-5; V gene: TRBV7-6; D gene: -; CDR3 protein: CASSLPSGGLGETQYF
clone size: few; J gene: TRBJ1-1; V gene: TRBV5-1; D gene: TRBD1; CDR3 protein: CASSLLTGGITEAFF
clone size: -; J gene: TRBJ2-1; V gene: TRBV4-1; D gene: -; CDR3 protein: CASSQDGRGLAVGQFF
clone size: -; J gene: TRBJ2-7; V gene: TRBV5-5; D gene: TRBD2; CDR3 protein: CASSRTSDYEQYF
clone size: -; J gene: TRBJ2-3; V gene: TRBV7-6; D gene: -; CDR3 protein: CASSERRGADTQYF
clone size: many; J gene: TRBJ1-1; V gene: TRBV7-3; D gene: -; CDR3 protein: CASSSGRLNTEAFF
clone size: -; J gene: TRBJ2-1; V gene: TRBV4-3; D gene: -; CDR3 protein: CASSQGRLGEQFF
clone size: -; J gene: TRBJ1-6; V gene: TRBV7-9; D gene: TRBD1; CDR3 protein: CASSVGTGGERNSPLHF
clone size: few; J gene: TRBJ2-7; V gene: TRBV10-3; D gene: TRBD1; CDR3 protein: CAISESDREGEQYF
clone size: few; J gene: TRBJ2-2; V gene: TRBV6-2/TRBV6-3; D gene: -; CDR3 protein: CASSRWENTGELFF
clone size: -; J gene: TRBJ2-3; V gene: TRBV5-1; D gene: -; CDR3 protein: CASRPTSLATDTQYF
clone size: few; J gene: TRBJ2-1; V gene: TRBV12-3/TRBV12-4; D gene: -; CDR3 protein: CASSSTRLGEQFF
clone size: -; J gene: TRBJ1-1; V gene: TRBV5-1; D gene: TRBD1; CDR3 protein: CASSKDRFSEAFF
clone size: few; J gene: TRBJ2-3; V gene: TRBV20-1; D gene: -; CDR3 protein: CSARDPRGRWQYF
clone size: few; J gene: TRBJ2-1; V gene: TRBV14; D gene: -; CDR3 protein: CASSQVRIEAAHISDNEQFF
clone size: -; J gene: TRBJ1-5; V gene: TRBV20-1; D gene: -; CDR3 protein: CSASDTSNQPQHF
clone size: few; J gene: TRBJ2-7; V gene: TRBV6-5; D gene: TRBD1; CDR3 protein: CASSYADYRGAYEQYF
clone size: few; J gene: TRBJ2-1; V gene: TRBV6-1; D gene: -; CDR3 protein: CATTQGLGEQFF
clone size: -; J gene: TRBJ2-3; V gene: TRBV7-2; D gene: -; CDR3 protein: CASSSRVLKDTQYF
clone size: many; J gene: TRBJ2-5; V gene: TRBV4-3; D gene: -; CDR3 protein: CASSPTGLVKTQYF
clone size: -; J gene: TRBJ2-7; V gene: TRBV12-5; D gene: TRBD2; CDR3 protein: CASGLEVAGGLFYEQYF
clone size: few; J gene: TRBJ2-7; V gene: TRBV3-1; D gene: TRBD2; CDR3 protein: CASSSRGGDEQYF
clone size: -; J gene: TRBJ1-6; V gene: TRBV6-1; D gene: TRBD1; CDR3 protein: CASSLQGIPISPLHF
clone size: -; J gene: TRBJ2-7; V gene: TRBV5-4; D gene: TRBD1; CDR3 protein: CASSPSGTGTYEQYF
clone size: -; J gene: TRBJ2-7; V gene: TRBV11-3; D gene: TRBD1; CDR3 protein: CASSYTGDSSYEQYF
clone size: few; J gene: TRBJ2-7; V gene: TRBV9; D gene: TRBD1; CDR3 protein: CASSVRPGQGQAEQYF
clone size: many; J gene: TRBJ1-1; V gene: TRBV10-1; D gene: -; CDR3 protein: CASSSGGVGTEAFF
clone size: -; J gene: TRBJ2-5; V gene: TRBV9; D gene: -; CDR3 protein: CASSPMGPETQYF
clone size: few; J gene: TRBJ2-3; V gene: TRBV12-3/TRBV12-4; D gene: -; CDR3 protein: CASSRLGRADTQYF
clone size: -; J gene: TRBJ2-3; V gene: TRBV6-4; D gene: TRBD1; CDR3 protein: CASRLGGRDRGLSTDTQYF
clone size: many; J gene: TRBJ1-5; V gene: TRBV4-2; D gene: -; CDR3 protein: CASSRGRDQPQHF
clone size: few; J gene: TRBJ1-2; V gene: TRBV18; D gene: TRBD1; CDR3 protein: CASSPDGTGRGYTF
clone size: few; J gene: TRBJ2-3; V gene: TRBV7-8; D gene: -; CDR3 protein: CASSRTRTSTDTQYF
clone size: few; J gene: TRBJ2-1; V gene: TRBV13; D gene: TRBD2; CDR3 protein: CASSLRLHPASGYNEQFF
clone size: -; J gene: TRBJ1-1; V gene: TRBV29-1; D gene: TRBD1; CDR3 protein: CSVAGQAEAFF
clone size: few; J gene: TRBJ2-7; V gene: TRBV27; D gene: -; CDR3 protein: CASSGRISRGSHYEQYF
clone size: -; J gene: TRBJ1-1; V gene: TRBV30; D gene: TRBD1; CDR3 protein: CAWRDRWGAFF
clone size: -; J gene: TRBJ2-2; V gene: TRBV5-1; D gene: -; CDR3 protein: CASSRDPAGELFF
clone size: -; J gene: TRBJ2-3; V gene: TRBV5-1; D gene: -; CDR3 protein: CASSLAQTNTDTQYF
clone size: once; J gene: TRBJ2-1; V gene: TRBV5-1; D gene: -; CDR3 protein: CASSPGGTGIYEQFF
clone size: -; J gene: TRBJ1-1; V gene: TRBV6-1; D gene: -; CDR3 protein: CASRHTGGSNTEAFF
clone size: once; J gene: TRBJ2-7; V gene: TRBV29-1; D gene: TRBD2; CDR3 protein: CSGGLAGNEQYF
clone size: -; J gene: TRBJ1-3; V gene: TRBV12-3/TRBV12-4; D gene: -; CDR3 protein: CASRTFFRASGNTIYF
clone size: few; J gene: TRBJ1-5; V gene: TRBV7-8; D gene: TRBD1; CDR3 protein: CASSAGTGGSNQPQHF
clone size: -; J gene: TRBJ2-7; V gene: TRBV7-6; D gene: -; CDR3 protein: CASSLTGEDEQYF
clone size: -; J gene: TRBJ2-1; V gene: TRBV12-3/TRBV12-4; D gene: -; CDR3 protein: CASSLVDSVYNEQFF
clone size: many; J gene: TRBJ2-1; V gene: TRBV9; D gene: -; CDR3 protein: CASSPQRGGLGNEQFF
clone size: many; J gene: TRBJ1-2; V gene: TRBV29-1; D gene: TRBD1; CDR3 protein: CSAATGQDVGYTF
clone size: few; J gene: TRBJ2-7; V gene: TRBV6-2/TRBV6-3; D gene: -; CDR3 protein: CASGLEPYEQYF
clone size: few; J gene: TRBJ1-5; V gene: TRBV5-5; D gene: -; CDR3 protein: CASSLFTQTSNQPQHF
clone size: -; J gene: TRBJ2-1; V gene: TRBV7-9; D gene: TRBD1; CDR3 protein: CASSFTGARNEQFF
clone size: -; J gene: TRBJ2-7; V gene: TRBV11-2; D gene: -; CDR3 protein: CASSRRQSLYEQYF
clone size: -; J gene: TRBJ2-7; V gene: TRBV10-3; D gene: -; CDR3 protein: CAIRPTAQSDEQYF